This is a list of T cell receptor beta chains from one sample in a study of cytomegalovirus exposure and HLA in healthy donors. Assay used: immunoSEQ multiplex PCR; TCRdb lists only in-frame clones, some missing. Of 100,000 to 150,000 clones in the sample, about 80% were seen once. Material for sequencing was PBMCs. Every receptor here comes from a female donor in good health and CMV-seropositive. CDR3s include the opening cysteine and the closing phenylalanine or tryptophan. The order of the fields is clone size, V gene, J gene, D gene, CDR3 protein, CDR3 DNA. A D gene is named only where the DNA matches it firmly. Rows give clone size only sometimes, using once, few, many, or a class for an expanded clone.

clone size: -
V gene: TRBV18
J gene: TRBJ2-2
D gene: TRBD1
CDR3 protein: CASSPPGTGNTGELFF
CDR3 DNA: TGTGCCAGCTCACCGCCCGGGACAGGGAACACCGGGGAGCTGTTTTTT

clone size: -
V gene: TRBV7-5
J gene: TRBJ1-2
D gene: -
CDR3 protein: CARSPNIAVGTAGYGYTF
CDR3 DNA: TGTGCCAGAAGCCCAAATATCGCCGTTGGGACAGCAGGCTATGGCTACACCTTC

clone size: -
V gene: TRBV7-8
J gene: TRBJ2-3
D gene: -
CDR3 protein: CASSYVGAQVPYF
CDR3 DNA: TGTGCCAGCAGCTATGTAGGGGCCCAGGTGCCGTATTTT

clone size: -
V gene: TRBV7-9
J gene: TRBJ2-1
D gene: -
CDR3 protein: CASSLVGYSNNEQFF
CDR3 DNA: TGTGCCAGCAGCTTAGTGGGTTACAGCAACAATGAGCAGTTCTTC

clone size: -
V gene: TRBV9
J gene: TRBJ2-2
D gene: TRBD1
CDR3 protein: CASSVGRQGVTGELFF
CDR3 DNA: TGTGCCAGCAGCGTAGGTCGGCAGGGGGTAACCGGGGAGCTGTTTTTT

clone size: -
V gene: TRBV18
J gene: TRBJ2-6
D gene: -
CDR3 protein: CASTSLPTAGANVLTF
CDR3 DNA: TGTGCCAGCACCTCACTCCCGACAGCTGGGGCCAACGTCCTGACTTTC

clone size: once
V gene: TRBV9
J gene: TRBJ1-6
D gene: -
CDR3 protein: CASSVGSGQFNSPLHF
CDR3 DNA: TGTGCCAGCAGCGTAGGGTCCGGACAGTTTAATTCACCCCTCCACTTT

clone size: few
V gene: TRBV7-9
J gene: TRBJ1-3
D gene: -
CDR3 protein: CASSRTGNTIYF
CDR3 DNA: TGTGCCAGCAGCCGTACTGGAAACACCATATATTTT

clone size: -
V gene: TRBV5-4
J gene: TRBJ2-7
D gene: TRBD2
CDR3 protein: CASSQPTSGGFEQYF
CDR3 DNA: TGTGCCAGCAGCCAACCGACTAGCGGGGGTTTCGAGCAGTACTTC

clone size: few
V gene: TRBV7-2
J gene: TRBJ1-1
D gene: -
CDR3 protein: CASRRARGWDTEAFF
CDR3 DNA: TGTGCCAGCCGGCGGGCCAGGGGATGGGACACTGAAGCTTTCTTT

clone size: -
V gene: TRBV2
J gene: TRBJ2-3
D gene: -
CDR3 protein: CASSDVAGASSTTDTQYF
CDR3 DNA: TGTGCCAGCAGTGATGTGGCAGGGGCTTCCTCTACGACAGATACGCAGTATTTT

clone size: -
V gene: TRBV10-3
J gene: TRBJ2-7
D gene: -
CDR3 protein: CAISDMGSTYEQYF
CDR3 DNA: TGTGCCATCAGTGATATGGGCAGTACCTACGAGCAGTACTTC